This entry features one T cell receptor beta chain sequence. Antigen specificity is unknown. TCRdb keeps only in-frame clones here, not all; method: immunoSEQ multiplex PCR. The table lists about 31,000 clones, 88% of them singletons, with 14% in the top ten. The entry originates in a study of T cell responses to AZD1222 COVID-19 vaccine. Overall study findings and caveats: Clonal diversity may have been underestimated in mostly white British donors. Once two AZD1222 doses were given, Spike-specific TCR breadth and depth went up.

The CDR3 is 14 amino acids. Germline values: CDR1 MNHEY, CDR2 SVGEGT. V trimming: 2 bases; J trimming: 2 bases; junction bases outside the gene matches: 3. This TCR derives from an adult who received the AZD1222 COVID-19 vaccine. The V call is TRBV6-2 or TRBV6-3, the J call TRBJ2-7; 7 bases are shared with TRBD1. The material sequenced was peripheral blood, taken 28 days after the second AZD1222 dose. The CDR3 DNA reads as TGTGCCAGCAGTTACGCGACAGGGACCTACGAGCAGTACTTC. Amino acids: CASSYATGTYEQYF.